Below, 5 T cell receptor beta chains from the same sample are listed, as sequenced in a study of blood T cell repertoires in COVID-19. Sequenced by immunoSEQ multiplex PCR; TCRdb stores in-frame clones only, minus some. The table has roughly 200,000 clones, around 83% seen once. Input material: peripheral blood. Every receptor here comes from a human donor in a cohort sampled during active COVID-19.

V and J are TRBV7-9 and TRBJ1-1; D is unclear. The V end lost 2 bases, the J end lost 1 base, and 14 bases lay between the germline ends. The CDR3 runs 16 residues. Germline V gene data show CDR1 as SEHNR and CDR2 as FQNEAQ (reference sequence). The CDR3 DNA reads TGTGCCAGCAGCTTACTCGTCAGTATCCAGAACACTGAAGCTTTCTTT. Translating gives CASSLLVSIQNTEAFF.

This clone was counted only a few times. The chain has TRBV5-1 and TRBJ1-2, with D perhaps matching TRBD1 (6 bases). Germline V lookup: CDR1 SGHRS, CDR2 YFSETQ. Trimming left V 2 bases short and J 6 bases short, with 11 bases between. The CDR3 consists of 13 residues. The CDR3 protein is CASSFWTADGYTF. DNA for the CDR3: TGCGCCAGCAGCTTCTGGACAGCTGATGGCTACACCTTC.

The genes are TRBV5-5 and TRBJ1-1, with 7 bases identical to TRBD1. Germline-derived CDR1 and CDR2 are SGHKS and YYEKEE (reference sequence). J gave up 0 bases and V 4 bases, and 9 bases lay outside the gene matches. The CDR3 sequence is 16 residues long. CDR3 region: CASSQNRGVMNTEAFF. The CDR3 DNA is TGTGCCAGCAGCCAAAACAGGGGCGTAATGAACACTGAAGCTTTCTTT.

V and J are TRBV24-1 and TRBJ2-7; 8 positions match TRBD1. V lost 4 bases, J lost 5 bases, and 6 bases stayed unmatched. CDR1 is KGHDR, CDR2 SFDVKD, per germline. The length of the CDR3 is 14 residues. The DNA of the CDR3 is TGTGCCACCAGTGAGTCGGACAGGGTCCACGAGCAGTACTTC. Encoded protein: CATSESDRVHEQYF.

CDR3: CASSFLFLTGHHEQYF. In DNA, the CDR3 is TGTGCCAGTAGTTTCCTATTCTTGACAGGGCACCACGAGCAGTACTTC. The chain joins TRBV19 to TRBJ2-7; 7 bases fit TRBD1. The CDR3 spans 16 residues. From germline, CDR1 is LNHDA and CDR2 SQIVND (reference sequence). Trimming cost V 5 bases and J 5 bases; bases outside gene matches: 15.